The clone carrying this T cell receptor (beta chain) appeared a single time. V shed 3 bases and J shed 6 bases, with 11 bases lying between them. The CDR3 extends over 13 amino acids. Germline lookup yields CDR1 LNHDA and CDR2 SQIVND (reference sequence). Assay: immunoSEQ multiplex PCR; the TCRdb copy retains only in-frame clones and omits some. The profile shows about 140,000 clones, 85% to 90% of them singletons. The data belong to a study of blood T cell repertoires in COVID-19. The chain employs TRBV19 and TRBJ1-2, with a weak D call TRBD1 (5 bases). The TCR sequence derives from a woman older than 75 with acute or convalescent COVID-19. Sequencing was performed on peripheral blood. CDR3 sequence reads: CASSIPGIDGYTF. The CDR3, as DNA: TGTGCCAGTAGTATCCCAGGGATTGATGGCTACACCTTC.